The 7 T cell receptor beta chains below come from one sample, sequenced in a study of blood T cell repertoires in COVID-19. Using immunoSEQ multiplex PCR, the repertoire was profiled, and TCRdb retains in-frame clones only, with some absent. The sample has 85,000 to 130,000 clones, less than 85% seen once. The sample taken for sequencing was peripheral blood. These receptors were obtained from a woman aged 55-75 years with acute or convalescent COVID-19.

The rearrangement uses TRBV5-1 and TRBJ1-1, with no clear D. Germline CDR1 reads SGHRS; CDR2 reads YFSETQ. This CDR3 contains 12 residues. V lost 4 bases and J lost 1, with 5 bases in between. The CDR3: CASSPGNTEAFF. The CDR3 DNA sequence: TGCGCCAGCAGCCCGGGGAACACTGAAGCTTTCTTT.

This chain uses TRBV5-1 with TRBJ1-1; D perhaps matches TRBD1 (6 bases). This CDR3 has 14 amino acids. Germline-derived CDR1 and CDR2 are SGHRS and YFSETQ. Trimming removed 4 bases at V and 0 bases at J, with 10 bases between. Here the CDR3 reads CASSPRDMNTEAFF. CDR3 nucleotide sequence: TGCGCCAGCAGCCCACGGGACATGAACACTGAAGCTTTCTTT.

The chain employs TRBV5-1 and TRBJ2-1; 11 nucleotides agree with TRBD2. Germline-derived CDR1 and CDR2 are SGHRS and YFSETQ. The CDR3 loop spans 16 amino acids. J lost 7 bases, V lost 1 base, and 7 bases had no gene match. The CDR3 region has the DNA TGCGCCAGCAGCTTGACTCTAGCGGGGGGATTTAATGAGCAGTTCTTC. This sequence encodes CASSLTLAGGFNEQFF.

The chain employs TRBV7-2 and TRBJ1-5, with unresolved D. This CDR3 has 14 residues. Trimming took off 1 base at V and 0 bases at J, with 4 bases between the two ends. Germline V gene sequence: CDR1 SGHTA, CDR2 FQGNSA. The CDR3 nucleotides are TGTGCCAGCAGCTTAGGAGATAGCAATCAGCCCCAGCATTTT. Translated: CASSLGDSNQPQHF.

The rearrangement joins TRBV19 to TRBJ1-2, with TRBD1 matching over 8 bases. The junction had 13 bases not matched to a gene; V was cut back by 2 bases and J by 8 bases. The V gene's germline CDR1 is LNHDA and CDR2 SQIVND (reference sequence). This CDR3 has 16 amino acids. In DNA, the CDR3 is TGTGCCAGTAGTATATGGGCTCTCCAGGGGGCGAGGGGCTACACCTTC. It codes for CASSIWALQGARGYTF.

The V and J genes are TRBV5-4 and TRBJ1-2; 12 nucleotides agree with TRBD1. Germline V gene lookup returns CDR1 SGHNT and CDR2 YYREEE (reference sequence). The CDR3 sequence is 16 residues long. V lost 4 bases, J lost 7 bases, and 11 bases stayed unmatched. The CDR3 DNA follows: TGTGCCAGCAGCACCGGGGGGGACAGGGGGCTGTCTGGCTACACCTTC. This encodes CASSTGGDRGLSGYTF.

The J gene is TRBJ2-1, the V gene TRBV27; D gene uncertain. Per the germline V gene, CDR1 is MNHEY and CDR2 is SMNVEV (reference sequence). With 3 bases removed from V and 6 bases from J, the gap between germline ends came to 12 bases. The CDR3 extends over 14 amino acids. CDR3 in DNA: TGTGCCAGCAGTTTTGGCGGTGTTAGCAATGAGCAGTTCTTC. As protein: CASSFGGVSNEQFF.